Below, 21 T cell receptor beta chains from the same sample are listed, as sequenced in a study of T-cell memory formation after mild COVID-19. MiXCR, applied by TCRdb to the 5' RACE reads, yields one record per CDR3 protein. The sample yields 50,000 to 75,000 distinct CDR3 sequences, about a tenth seen once. Sequencing used PBMCs or a T cell subset sorted from them (not recorded which). The source is a man between 18 and 29 years old who had mild COVID-19 (a few samples of this study predate the infection). Cell type and time point are not known.

The sample holds a few counts of this clonotype. This chain links TRBV12-3 or TRBV12-4 with TRBJ2-3, with TRBD2 as a possible D gene (5 bases). This CDR3 is built from 14 residues. The V and J ends lost 1 base and 3 bases respectively, with 8 bases between them. CDR3: CASSLGGLTDTQYF. The CDR3 DNA sequence: TGTGCCAGCAGTTTAGGCGGGTTGACAGATACGCAGTATTTT.

The chain employs TRBV7-9 and TRBJ2-7, with 11 bases that match TRBD1. This CDR3 spans 13 amino acids. Germline lookup yields CDR1 SEHNR and CDR2 FQNEAQ (reference sequence). V was clipped by 9 bases and J by 0 bases; unmatched bases: 1. Here the CDR3 DNA reads TGTGCCAGTGGACAGGGGGCCTCCTACGAGCAGTACGTC. Its protein product is CASGQGASYEQYV.

This clonotype was seen a few times. The germline gene is not matched at one end of the junction; a read error may be the cause. This sequence joins TRBV4-1 and TRBJ2-1; either TRBD1 or TRBD2 may supply D (6 bases each). The CDR3 is 16 residues long. Germline CDR1 and CDR2: MGHRA and YSYEKL. The CDR3 bases are TGCGCCAGCACCCAAGGGGGGACGGGGCGGTACAATGAGCAGTTCTTC. This translates into CASTQGGTGRYNEQFF.

This clonotype showed up just a few times. The J gene is TRBJ2-1, the V gene TRBV11-1; either TRBD1 or TRBD2 may supply D (5 bases each). The CDR3 loop spans 14 amino acids. The germline V gene has CDR1 SGHAT and CDR2 FQDESV (reference sequence). Trimming removed 0 bases at V and 4 bases at J, with 7 bases between. The CDR3 DNA is TGTGCCAGCAGCTTAGCGGGGGAGTACAATGAGCAGTTCTTC. As protein: CASSLAGEYNEQFF.

This rearrangement joins TRBV28 to TRBJ1-1; no definite D call. This CDR3 region has 14 residues. Germline CDR1 reads MDHEN; CDR2 reads SYDVKM. V was shortened by 5 bases and J by 1 base, with 11 bases between the two germline ends. CDR3 loop: CASSPTEWNTEAFF. CDR3 nucleotide sequence: TGTGCCAGCAGTCCGACGGAATGGAACACTGAAGCTTTCTTT.

This clonotype has a count of ten or more. The chain recombines TRBV6-6 with TRBJ1-4; D gene uncertain. Germline CDR1 is MNHNY and CDR2 is SVGAGI (reference sequence). Trimming stripped 7 bases from V and 4 bases from J, with 13 bases between. The CDR3 is made up of 14 amino acids. This chain's CDR3 is CASTAGLRNEKLFF. CDR3 coding DNA: TGTGCCAGCACTGCTGGCCTACGTAATGAAAAACTGTTTTTT.

V and J are TRBV9 and TRBJ2-2; D uncertain. CDR3 size: 14 residues. The V end lost 2 bases, the J end lost 6 bases, and 11 bases lay between the germline ends. Germline V gene data show CDR1 as SGDLS and CDR2 as YYNGEE. Here the CDR3 DNA reads TGTGCCAGCAGCGTTTCGAAGGGCCCCGGGGAGCTGTTTTTT. Amino acid sequence: CASSVSKGPGELFF.

This clonotype was found a few times. The chain couples TRBV5-1 to TRBJ2-3; D gene unclear. V gave up 5 bases and J gave up 4 bases, with 14 bases separating them. The germline CDR1 and CDR2 sequences are SGHRS and YFSETQ. The CDR3 loop spans 14 amino acids. CDR3 sequence reads: CASRSRSPPDTQYF. In nucleotides, the CDR3 is TGCGCCAGCAGGAGTCGTAGCCCCCCAGATACGCAGTATTTT.

There are many counts of this clonotype. The chain has TRBV20-1 and TRBJ2-3; 14 nucleotides align to TRBD2. The CDR3 totals 14 residues. Germline V gives CDR1 DFQATT, CDR2 SNEGSKA (reference sequence). The V segment lost 8 bases and the J segment 9 bases; nucleotides outside the gene matches: 10. CDR3 loop: CSPTSGGALGTQYF. Here the CDR3 DNA reads TGCAGTCCGACTAGCGGGGGGGCTTTGGGCACGCAGTATTTT.

Only a few counts were recorded for this clonotype. J is TRBJ2-5 and V is TRBV6-2 or TRBV6-3; 12 nucleotides match TRBD2. This CDR3 has 14 residues. From germline, CDR1 is MNHEY and CDR2 SVGEGT. With 6 bases clipped from V and 5 bases from J, the junction kept 4 bases outside the gene matches. The DNA for the CDR3 is TGTGCCAGCAGGCCGCTAGCGGGGGGGGAGACCCAGTACTTC. Its protein product is CASRPLAGGETQYF.

This chain links TRBV2 with TRBJ1-1; no clear D gene. The CDR3 loop spans 13 amino acids. V was shortened by 7 bases and J by 0 bases, with 9 bases between the two germline ends. CDR1 and CDR2 (germline): SNHLY, FYNNEI. The CDR3 is CASTVELNTEAFF. The DNA of the CDR3 is TGTGCCAGCACTGTGGAACTGAACACTGAAGCTTTCTTT.

The genes are TRBV4-1 and TRBJ1-5; D possibly corresponds to TRBD1 (5 bases). The CDR3 has 14 amino acids. Trimming took 6 bases from V and 3 from J, leaving 12 bases between them. The germline CDR1 and CDR2 sequences are MGHRA and YSYEKL. CDR3 region: CASSSDSANQPQHF. CDR3 bases: TGCGCCAGCAGTTCTGACAGCGCCAATCAGCCCCAGCATTTT.

V is TRBV5-1 and J is TRBJ1-5; D might be TRBD1 (6 bases). Germline V gene data show CDR1 as SGHRS and CDR2 as YFSETQ. The CDR3 has 15 residues. With 2 bases removed from V and 5 bases from J, the gap between germline ends came to 14 bases. CDR3 bases: TGCGCCAGCAGCTTCAACGGGGGGCGCGATCAGCCCCAGCATTTT. Translated: CASSFNGGRDQPQHF.

This clonotype was seen many times. The V gene is TRBV5-1, the J gene TRBJ2-1, with 11 bases that match TRBD2. Germline assignment: CDR1 SGHRS and CDR2 YFSETQ. The V and J ends lost 4 bases and 3 bases, in that order; junction bases with no gene match: 3. This CDR3 has 15 residues. CDR3 sequence (DNA): TGCGCCAGCAGCCTAGCGGGGGGCCTCTACAATGAGCAGTTCTTC. Its protein is CASSLAGGLYNEQFF.

This clonotype appeared many times. The rearrangement joins TRBV5-1 to TRBJ2-5; 8 bases map to TRBD2. J lost 3 bases, V lost 3 bases, and 4 bases had no gene match. Germline lookup yields CDR1 SGHRS and CDR2 YFSETQ. This CDR3 has 14 amino acids. CDR3 nucleotides: TGCGCCAGCAGCTCAGTAGCGGGGAAAGAGACCCAGTACTTC. Translating gives CASSSVAGKETQYF.

This clonotype was seen at least ten times. The J gene is TRBJ2-2, the V gene TRBV7-9, with D tentatively TRBD2 (5 bases). V was clipped by 1 base and J by 2 bases, with 11 bases between them. The CDR3 runs to 16 residues. Germline-derived CDR1 and CDR2 are SEHNR and FQNEAQ (reference sequence). The CDR3 loop is CASSLVLGSNTGELFF. The CDR3, as DNA: TGTGCCAGCAGCTTAGTGCTTGGGAGTAACACCGGGGAGCTGTTTTTT.

This clonotype turned up a few times. This chain joins TRBV7-2 and TRBJ2-3; the match to TRBD2 covers 8 bases. The V gene's germline CDR1 is SGHTA and CDR2 FQGNSA. The CDR3 is made up of 15 amino acids. V shed 4 bases, J shed 6 bases, and the junction held 9 bases outside the gene matches. In nucleotides, the CDR3 is TGTGCCAGCAGCTCGGGGGTTAGCGGGGTGGATACGCAGTATTTT. Protein: CASSSGVSGVDTQYF.

The chain carries TRBV7-9 and TRBJ2-1, with 8 bases identical to TRBD1. The CDR3 consists of 15 residues. The ends lost 5 bases at V and 4 bases at J; junction bases unmatched: 7. Germline loops: CDR1 SEHNR, CDR2 FQNEAQ (reference sequence). For the CDR3, the DNA is TGTGCCAGCAGCCCTCCGGGACAGGCTTACAATGAGCAGTTCTTC. Translation gives CASSPPGQAYNEQFF.

This clonotype turned up a few times. V usage is TRBV6-2 or TRBV6-3 and J usage is TRBJ2-7, with D maybe TRBD1 (5 bases). CDR3 length: 12 residues. CDR1 and CDR2 from the germline V gene are MNHEY and SVGEGT. V lost 8 bases and J lost 3, with 11 bases in between. For the CDR3, the DNA is TGTGCCAGCGGCAGGGATGGCTACGAGCAGTACTTC. Its translation: CASGRDGYEQYF.

In DNA form, the CDR3 reads TGTGCCAGTCTACCGGAACTAGCCGTCGACAATGAGCAGTTCTTC. Translated: CASLPELAVDNEQFF. This sequence joins TRBV5-4 and TRBJ2-1, with D possibly TRBD2 on 6 matching bases. V dropped 8 bases and J dropped 5 bases, with 20 bases sitting between them. Per the germline V gene, CDR1 is SGHNT and CDR2 is YYREEE (reference sequence). There are 15 residues in the CDR3.

This clonotype was recorded at least ten times. The genes are TRBV24-1 and TRBJ2-5; 7 bases are shared with TRBD2. The CDR3 sequence is 15 residues long. Germline CDR1 is KGHDR and CDR2 is SFDVKD. The V and J ends lost 4 bases and 3 bases, in that order; junction bases with no gene match: 7. CDR3 bases: TGTGCCACCAGTGACTCGGGGGGTCTAGAAGAGACCCAGTACTTC. It codes for CATSDSGGLEETQYF.